These 20 T cell receptor beta chains came from one sample sequenced in a study of blood T cell repertoires in COVID-19. The table came from immunoSEQ multiplex PCR; TCRdb's copy has only in-frame clones and leaves some out. Among approximately 70,000 clones, 91% were seen once, and the ten largest hold over 10%. Specimen: peripheral blood. The receptors were sampled from a human donor with active COVID-19. The donor label of this sample is uncertain.

As DNA, the CDR3 is TGTGCCAGCAGCCCGGGCGGGGCCCAGCATTTT. This encodes CASSPGGAQHF. This rearrangement joins TRBV7-2 to TRBJ1-5; D is uncertain. Germline V gene lookup returns CDR1 SGHTA and CDR2 FQGNSA. V shed 5 bases and J shed 11 bases, with 10 bases lying between them. The CDR3 is 11 residues long.

This chain links TRBV11-3 with TRBJ1-6, with no clear D. V was clipped by 1 base and J by 7 bases, with 8 bases between them. Germline V CDR1 and CDR2: SGHNT, YENEEA. The CDR3 is made up of 14 amino acids. CDR3: CASSLVGGNSPLHF. For the CDR3, the DNA is TGTGCCAGCAGCTTAGTTGGAGGGAATTCACCCCTCCACTTT.

V usage is TRBV7-2 and J usage is TRBJ2-1; D might be TRBD2 (5 bases). V gave up 0 bases and J gave up 2 bases, with 11 bases separating them. The germline V gene encodes CDR1 SGHTA and CDR2 FQGNSA. This CDR3 spans 16 amino acids. CDR3 in DNA: TGTGCCAGCAGCTTAGCCAGCGGACGAGCCTACAATGAGCAGTTCTTC. It translates to CASSLASGRAYNEQFF. The full variable domain, completed using reference TRBV7-2 and TRBJ2-1, is GAGVSQSPSNKVTEKGKDVELRCDPISGHTALYWYRQSLGQGLEFLIYFQGNSAPDKSGLPSDRFSAERTGGSVSTLTIQRTQQEDSAVYLCASSLASGRAYNEQFFGPGTRLTVL.

In the case of this clone: One junction end does not reproduce the germline sequence, and a read error may be involved. The sample contains more than one DNA sequence encoding this CDR3. The V gene is TRBV3-1 (or the pseudogene TRBV3-2), the J gene TRBJ2-2; D gene ambiguous. The CDR3 sequence is 13 residues long. Germline CDR1 and CDR2: LGHDT and YNNKEL (reference sequence). The CDR3 DNA is TGTGCCAGCAGTCAAGGCGACACCGGGGAGCTGTTTTTT. It is translated as CASSQGDTGELFF.

The chain joins TRBV28 to TRBJ1-6; 10 nucleotides line up with TRBD1. The CDR3 is made up of 14 amino acids. J was trimmed by 10 bases and V by 3 bases; bases with no gene match: 3. Germline V gene lookup returns CDR1 MDHEN and CDR2 SYDVKM. The chain's CDR3 is CASSLGQGRSPLHF. DNA of the CDR3: TGTGCCAGCAGTTTGGGACAGGGGCGATCACCCCTCCACTTT.

This rearrangement joins TRBV13 to TRBJ2-7; a possible D gene is TRBD1 (5 bases). Germline CDR1 and CDR2: PRHDT and FYEKMQ (reference sequence). V was trimmed by 5 bases and J by 1 base, leaving 12 bases between them. The CDR3 consists of 14 residues. The CDR3 protein is CASSRQQVSYEQYF. DNA for the CDR3: TGTGCCAGCAGCCGGCAACAGGTTTCCTACGAGCAGTACTTC.

This clone was seen more than once but under ten times. The chain carries TRBV24-1 and TRBJ2-1; 8 nucleotides agree with TRBD1. Germline CDR1 reads KGHDR; CDR2 reads SFDVKD. CDR3 length: 13 residues. V gave up 7 bases and J gave up 7 bases; unmatched junction bases: 5. DNA for the CDR3: TGTGCCACCAGAGGACAGGGTGAAAATGAGCAGTTCTTC. It translates to CATRGQGENEQFF.

The rearrangement uses TRBV7-9 and TRBJ2-1; the match to TRBD2 covers 10 bases. The CDR3 extends over 15 amino acids. V was clipped by 6 bases and J by 4 bases; unmatched bases: 6. Germline CDR1 is SEHNR and CDR2 is FQNEAQ (reference sequence). The CDR3 bases are TGTGCCAGCAGTTCCGGGACTAGCGAATACAATGAGCAGTTCTTC. It codes for CASSSGTSEYNEQFF.

This clone was found once. The chain employs TRBV25-1 and TRBJ2-2, with D tentatively TRBD1 (5 bases). Germline CDR1 reads MGHDK; CDR2 reads SYGVNS. Trimming stripped 4 bases from V and 7 bases from J, with 10 bases between. The CDR3 runs 13 residues. The CDR3 reads CASSASGFGELFF. The CDR3 region has the DNA TGTGCCAGCAGTGCCTCAGGGTTCGGGGAGCTGTTTTTT. The whole variable domain, filled in from reference TRBV25-1 and TRBJ2-2, reads EADIYQTPRYLVIGTGKKITLECSQTMGHDKMYWYQQDPGMELHLIHYSYGVNSTEKGDLSSESTVSRIRTEHFPLTLESARPSHTSQYLCASSASGFGELFFGEGSRLTVL.

The chain combines TRBV15 with TRBJ2-5, with D possibly TRBD1 on 5 matching bases. V was shortened by 5 bases and J by 5 bases, with 12 bases between the two germline ends. CDR3 length: 13 amino acids. Germline CDR1 and CDR2: LNHNV and YYDKDF (reference sequence). The CDR3 loop is CATSGAGKETQYF. In DNA form, the CDR3 reads TGTGCCACCAGCGGGGCAGGGAAGGAGACCCAGTACTTC.

J is TRBJ1-3 and V is TRBV25-1; 7 bases line up with TRBD1. V was clipped by 1 base and J by 2 bases; unmatched bases: 2. CDR3 length: 15 amino acids. The germline V gene has CDR1 MGHDK and CDR2 SYGVNS. CDR3 DNA sequence: TGTGCCAGCAGTGAATCGACAGGGCCTGGAAACACCATATATTTT. It encodes CASSESTGPGNTIYF. Supplemented by reference TRBV25-1 and TRBJ1-3, the full variable domain reads EADIYQTPRYLVIGTGKKITLECSQTMGHDKMYWYQQDPGMELHLIHYSYGVNSTEKGDLSSESTVSRIRTEHFPLTLESARPSHTSQYLCASSESTGPGNTIYFGEGSWLTVV.

This chain connects TRBV6-5 to TRBJ2-7, with 9 bases that match TRBD1. The V gene end was trimmed by 2 bases and the J gene end by 1 base; junction bases not matched to a gene: 3. CDR1 MNHEY and CDR2 SVGAGI come from the germline V gene. This CDR3 region has 15 residues. For the CDR3, the DNA is TGTGCCAGCAGTTACCCGGGACAGGGATCCTACGAGCAGTACTTC. Protein sequence: CASSYPGQGSYEQYF.

This clone was counted a few times. J is TRBJ2-7 and V is TRBV19; 10 bases are shared with TRBD1. After removal of 1 base from V and 3 bases from J, the junction contained 3 bases not matched to a gene. This CDR3 region has 15 residues. From germline, CDR1 is LNHDA and CDR2 SQIVND (reference sequence). CDR3 DNA sequence: TGTGCCAGTAGTATAGCCGGGACAGGGGTCTACGAGCAGTACTTC. Translating gives CASSIAGTGVYEQYF.

CDR3: CASSQDSSYNEQFF. The CDR3 region has the DNA TGTGCCAGCAGCCAAGATTCCAGTTACAATGAGCAGTTCTTC. The rearrangement uses TRBV14 and TRBJ2-1; D is unresolved. V lost 0 bases, J lost 4 bases, and 7 bases lay in between. There are 14 residues in the CDR3. Germline V gene sequence: CDR1 SGHDN, CDR2 FVKESK.

The CDR3: CASSPGPRTIYF. DNA for the CDR3: TGTGCCAGCAGCCCAGGTCCCCGCACCATATATTTT. The J gene is TRBJ1-3, the V gene TRBV11-2; unclear D gene. CDR1 SGHAT and CDR2 FQNNGV come from the germline V gene. There are 12 residues in the CDR3. Trimming took 5 bases from V and 9 from J, leaving 11 bases between them.

The chain joins TRBV6-5 to TRBJ2-7, with 10 bases aligning to TRBD2. This CDR3 has 14 residues. Losses at the gene ends were 4 bases for V and 6 bases for J; bases not matched to a gene: 6. Germline CDR1 reads MNHEY; CDR2 reads SVGAGI. For the CDR3, the DNA is TGTGCCAGCAGTTCCGCTAGCGGGAGCTTCGAGCAGTACTTC. Amino acid sequence: CASSSASGSFEQYF.

This clone was picked up a small number of times. The chain combines TRBV3-1 (or the pseudogene TRBV3-2) with TRBJ1-1; the D gene is possibly TRBD1 (5 bases). The CDR3 is made up of 16 amino acids. V shed 4 bases and J shed 6 bases, with 21 bases lying between them. Germline V CDR1 and CDR2: LGHDT, YNNKEL (reference sequence). CDR3 sequence: CASSPSQGPPRAEAFF. The CDR3 DNA reads as TGTGCCAGCAGCCCCAGCCAAGGCCCTCCCAGGGCTGAAGCTTTCTTT.

V is TRBV24-1 and J is TRBJ2-1; 14 bases fit TRBD2. The V gene's germline CDR1 is KGHDR and CDR2 SFDVKD. The V segment lost 5 bases and the J segment 10 bases; nucleotides outside the gene matches: 12. The CDR3 is 17 amino acids. In DNA, the CDR3 is TGTGCCACCAGTGGCCCCGGGACTAGCGGGAGCGTGAGGGAGCAGTTCTTC. Translated: CATSGPGTSGSVREQFF.

The rearrangement links TRBV6-2 or TRBV6-3 to TRBJ1-2; D not certain. V shed 5 bases and J shed 7 bases, with 11 bases lying between them. Germline V gene lookup returns CDR1 MNHEY and CDR2 SVGEGT. This CDR3 comprises 12 residues. The CDR3 protein is CASSHRAAGYTF. CDR3 nucleotide sequence: TGTGCCAGCAGTCACCGAGCTGCTGGCTACACCTTC.

The chain employs TRBV27 and TRBJ1-5; D is perhaps TRBD1 (5 bases). V was cut by 6 bases and J by 5 bases, with 14 bases left in between. The CDR3 extends over 14 amino acids. Germline loops: CDR1 MNHEY, CDR2 SMNVEV (reference sequence). Here the CDR3 DNA reads TGTGCCAGCAGCCTGGGGGGGTGGGATCAGCCCCAGCATTTT. Translated: CASSLGGWDQPQHF.